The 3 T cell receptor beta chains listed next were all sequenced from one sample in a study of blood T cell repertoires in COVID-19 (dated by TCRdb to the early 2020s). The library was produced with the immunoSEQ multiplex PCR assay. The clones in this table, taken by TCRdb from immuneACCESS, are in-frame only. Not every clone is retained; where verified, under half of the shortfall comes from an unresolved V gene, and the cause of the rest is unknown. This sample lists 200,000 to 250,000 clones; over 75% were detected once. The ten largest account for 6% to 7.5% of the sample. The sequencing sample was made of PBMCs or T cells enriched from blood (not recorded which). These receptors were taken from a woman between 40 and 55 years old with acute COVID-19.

CDR3 nucleotides: TGTGCCAGCAGCCCTGGGACTAGCGTGCAAGAGACCCAGTACTTC. It yields the protein CASSPGTSVQETQYF. This chain joins TRBV7-3 and TRBJ2-5; 10 nucleotides line up with TRBD2. V shed 5 bases, J shed 2 bases, and the junction held 5 bases outside the gene matches. The CDR3 runs to 15 residues. Germline values: CDR1 SGHTA, CDR2 FQGTGA.

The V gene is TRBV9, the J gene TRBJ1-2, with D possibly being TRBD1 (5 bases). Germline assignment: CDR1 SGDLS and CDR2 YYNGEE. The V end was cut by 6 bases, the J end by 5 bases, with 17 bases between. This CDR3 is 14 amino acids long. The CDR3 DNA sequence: TGTGCCAGCACCCGCCAGACAGACACATATGGCTACACCTTC. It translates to CASTRQTDTYGYTF.

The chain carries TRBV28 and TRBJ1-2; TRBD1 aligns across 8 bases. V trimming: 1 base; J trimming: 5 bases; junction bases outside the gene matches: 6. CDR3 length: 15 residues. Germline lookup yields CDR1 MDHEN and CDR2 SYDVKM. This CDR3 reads CASSLSPNRGYGYTF. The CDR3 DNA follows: TGTGCCAGCAGTTTATCCCCCAACAGGGGGTATGGCTACACCTTC.